These 5 T cell receptor beta chains originate from one sample sequenced in a study of T cell responses to AZD1222 COVID-19 vaccine. TCRdb's copy holds only in-frame clones and misses some; the assay was immunoSEQ multiplex PCR. The sample has tens of thousands of clones, approximately 89% seen once. The material sequenced was peripheral blood, taken on day 0 of AZD1222 vaccination. The receptors stem from an adult in good health.

V is TRBV10-3 and J is TRBJ1-3, with unresolved D. This CDR3 has 12 amino acids. Germline CDR1 reads ENHRY; CDR2 reads SYGVKD. Trimming stripped 6 bases from V and 12 bases from J, with 15 bases between. The CDR3 nucleotides are TGTGCCATCAGCGACTCGGGCCAGAACATATATTTT. Translating it yields CAISDSGQNIYF.

The chain carries TRBV9 and TRBJ1-5; D is possibly TRBD1 (5 bases). Germline V gene sequence: CDR1 SGDLS, CDR2 YYNGEE. The CDR3 length is 14 residues. Trimming removed 3 bases from V and 7 bases from J, with 14 bases in between. The CDR3 loop reads CASSASGSGQPQHF. CDR3 bases: TGTGCCAGCAGCGCCTCAGGGTCGGGACAGCCCCAGCATTTT.

This clone came up once. The V call is TRBV5-4, the J call TRBJ2-7; 12 bases fit TRBD2. The length of the CDR3 is 15 residues. CDR1 is SGHNT and CDR2 is YYREEE in the germline V gene (reference sequence). J lost 2 bases, V lost 0 bases, and 0 bases had no gene match. The CDR3 DNA follows: TGTGCCAGCAGCTTGGCTAGCGGGAGGGCCTACGAGCAGTACTTC. This gives the protein CASSLASGRAYEQYF.

J is TRBJ2-7 and V is TRBV3-1 (or the pseudogene TRBV3-2); 15 nucleotides align to TRBD2. This CDR3 spans 16 amino acids. After removal of 4 bases from V and 4 bases from J, the junction contained 5 bases not matched to a gene. Germline V gene sequence: CDR1 LGHDT, CDR2 YNNKEL (reference sequence). The CDR3 is CASSLRTSGREYEQYF. The CDR3 coding sequence is TGTGCCAGCAGCCTCCGGACTAGCGGGAGGGAGTACGAGCAGTACTTC.

This clone was detected a few times. The J gene is TRBJ1-5, the V gene TRBV20-1; tentative D call: TRBD1 (5 bases). The ends were cut back, 3 bases at V and 1 base at J, with 10 bases in the middle. The CDR3 loop spans 14 amino acids. Germline loops: CDR1 DFQATT, CDR2 SNEGSKA (reference sequence). This CDR3 is CSASSPGSNQPQHF. In nucleotides, the CDR3 is TGCAGTGCTAGTAGTCCAGGGAGCAATCAGCCCCAGCATTTT.